The 26 T cell receptor beta chains in this list originate from one sample, sequenced in a study of blood T cell repertoires in COVID-19. Assay: immunoSEQ multiplex PCR; the TCRdb copy retains only in-frame clones and omits some. The table lists approximately 31,000 clones, about 88% of them singletons. Sample: peripheral blood. Receptors originate from a woman at least 80 years old with active or convalescent COVID-19.

This rearrangement joins TRBV2 to TRBJ2-6, with TRBD1 as a possible D gene (6 bases). CDR3 length: 16 residues. Looked up from germline, CDR1 is SNHLY and CDR2 is FYNNEI. V was trimmed by 2 bases and J by 5 bases, leaving 13 bases between them. The CDR3 sequence is CASSERGIGWANVLTF. CDR3 nucleotides: TGTGCCAGCAGTGAAAGGGGGATCGGCTGGGCCAACGTCCTGACTTTC.

The genes are TRBV11-3 and TRBJ1-1; tentatively, D is TRBD1 (5 bases). The ends were cut back, 0 bases at V and 11 bases at J, with 13 bases in the middle. CDR3 length: 13 residues. Germline-derived CDR1 and CDR2 are SGHNT and YENEEA. CDR3 nucleotides: TGTGCCAGCAGCTTAGATCTCGGGGGACGGGCTTTCTTT. Its protein product is CASSLDLGGRAFF.

The J gene is TRBJ2-3, the V gene TRBV7-8; TRBD2 matches 10 bases. Germline V gene lookup returns CDR1 SGHVS and CDR2 FQNEAQ. This CDR3 region has 19 residues. V shed 0 bases and J 2 bases; nucleotides not matched to a gene: 11. The CDR3 reads CASSLALRASGGTTDTQYF. The CDR3 region has the DNA TGTGCCAGCAGCTTAGCGCTTCGGGCTAGCGGGGGAACCACAGATACGCAGTATTTT.

The V call is TRBV6-2 or TRBV6-3, the J call TRBJ2-7; TRBD1 agrees at 9 bases. The V gene end was trimmed by 4 bases and the J gene end by 3 bases; junction bases not matched to a gene: 10. Germline V gene data show CDR1 as MNHEY and CDR2 as SVGEGT. The CDR3 consists of 16 residues. In DNA, the CDR3 is TGTGCCAGCAGTTTAGCCGGGACAGGGTTTGGCTACGAGCAGTACTTC. Translated, it gives CASSLAGTGFGYEQYF.

The chain is built from TRBV2 and TRBJ2-3; D may be TRBD1 (5 bases). The germline CDR1 and CDR2 sequences are SNHLY and FYNNEI. The CDR3 runs 15 residues. Trimming took off 0 bases at V and 2 bases at J, with 9 bases between the two ends. In nucleotides, the CDR3 is TGTGCCAGCAGTGAAGCAATCAGGGACACAGATACGCAGTATTTT. This sequence encodes CASSEAIRDTDTQYF.

The chain recombines TRBV6-5 with TRBJ2-7; maybe TRBD1 (5 bases). Germline assignment: CDR1 MNHEY and CDR2 SVGAGI. The CDR3 consists of 12 residues. V was shortened by 6 bases and J by 8 bases, with 14 bases between the two germline ends. This chain's CDR3 is CASRTTATKQYF. CDR3 sequence (DNA): TGTGCCAGCAGGACGACAGCTACGAAGCAGTACTTC.

V is TRBV5-1 and J is TRBJ1-1; 7 bases align to TRBD1. In germline, CDR1 is SGHRS, CDR2 YFSETQ. The junction had 10 bases not matched to a gene; V was cut back by 1 base and J by 7 bases. This CDR3 has 15 amino acids. In DNA form, the CDR3 reads TGCGCCAGCAGCTTGAGAGAGGGGGCCGTAGGTGAAGCTTTCTTT. This translates into CASSLREGAVGEAFF.

The sample holds a few counts of this clone. The rearrangement joins TRBV10-3 to TRBJ1-4, with 9 bases identical to TRBD1. The CDR3 spans 14 residues. CDR1 and CDR2 (germline): ENHRY, SYGVKD. V was pared by 10 bases and J by 8 bases, with 11 bases of the junction left unmatched. The CDR3 here is CATRETGGREKLFF. The CDR3 region has the DNA TGTGCCACTCGGGAGACAGGGGGGAGAGAAAAACTGTTTTTT.

CDR3 DNA sequence: TGTGCCAGCAGTGGGCCGGGACTCCCCTACGAGCAGTACTTC. This encodes CASSGPGLPYEQYF. This chain connects TRBV27 to TRBJ2-7; possible D gene TRBD2, 6 bases. Germline V gene lookup returns CDR1 MNHEY and CDR2 SMNVEV (reference sequence). This CDR3 has 14 residues. Trimming took 5 bases from V and 2 from J, leaving 13 bases between them.

The rearrangement links TRBV27 to TRBJ2-1, with 12 bases identical to TRBD2. With V trimmed by 6 bases and J by 6 bases, 15 bases remained unmatched. Germline V gives CDR1 MNHEY, CDR2 SMNVEV (reference sequence). The CDR3 is made up of 18 amino acids. CDR3 sequence: CASSSRSWSLAGGNEQFF. In DNA form, the CDR3 reads TGTGCCAGCAGCTCACGCTCGTGGTCACTAGCGGGGGGCAATGAGCAGTTCTTC.

The chain has TRBV5-1 and TRBJ1-1; D might be TRBD1 (6 bases). This CDR3 has 16 amino acids. V lost 3 bases and J lost 4, with 19 bases in between. Per the germline V gene, CDR1 is SGHRS and CDR2 is YFSETQ. CDR3 in amino acids: CASSSGQRRVGTEAFF. The DNA for the CDR3 is TGCGCCAGCAGCTCAGGACAGCGTAGGGTGGGCACTGAAGCTTTCTTT.

The genes are TRBV7-3 and TRBJ2-2; 8 bases map to TRBD2. This CDR3 has 18 amino acids. Germline loops: CDR1 SGHTA, CDR2 FQGTGA. After removal of 5 bases from V and 1 base from J, the junction contained 12 bases not matched to a gene. The CDR3 is CASSPRSGGLQNTGELFF. DNA for the CDR3: TGTGCCAGCAGCCCAAGGAGCGGGGGCCTTCAGAACACCGGGGAGCTGTTTTTT.

V is TRBV3-1 (or the pseudogene TRBV3-2) and J is TRBJ2-7, with 8 bases matching TRBD1. The CDR3 covers 14 residues. Germline V gene lookup returns CDR1 LGHDT and CDR2 YNNKEL (reference sequence). Losses at the gene ends were 1 base for V and 4 bases for J; bases not matched to a gene: 3. For the CDR3, the DNA is TGTGCCAGCAGCCAAGGGGACAGGATGTACGAGCAGTACTTC. As protein: CASSQGDRMYEQYF.

V usage is TRBV2 and J usage is TRBJ2-7, with D possibly matching TRBD2 (6 bases). The V and J ends lost 5 bases and 4 bases respectively, with 12 bases between them. CDR1 SNHLY and CDR2 FYNNEI come from the germline V gene. The CDR3 sequence is 13 residues long. Here the CDR3 reads CASSSQGGYEQYF. In DNA, the CDR3 is TGTGCCAGCAGTTCCCAGGGAGGTTACGAGCAGTACTTC.

The DNA for the CDR3 is TGTGCCAGCAGCCAACCAGGGCTAATGGCTGAAGCTTTCTTT. It is translated as CASSQPGLMAEAFF. This chain joins TRBV3-1 (or the pseudogene TRBV3-2) and TRBJ1-1, with a possible D match to TRBD1 (5 bases). This CDR3 contains 14 residues. Germline loops: CDR1 LGHDT, CDR2 YNNKEL (reference sequence). V lost 2 bases and J 6 bases, leaving 13 bases between the germline ends.

The chain recombines TRBV6-1 with TRBJ2-7, with D possibly being TRBD1 (5 bases). V was trimmed by 3 bases and J by 2 bases, leaving 11 bases between them. The CDR3 length is 14 residues. Per germline, CDR1 MNHNS and CDR2 SASEGT. The CDR3 loop is CASSEKGPTYEQYF. Written as DNA, the CDR3 is TGTGCCAGCAGTGAGAAGGGGCCTACCTACGAGCAGTACTTC.

The chain recombines TRBV19 with TRBJ1-5; 8 bases are shared with TRBD1. The CDR3 is 14 amino acids. Germline V CDR1 and CDR2: LNHDA, SQIVND (reference sequence). The junction had 2 bases not matched to a gene; V was cut back by 1 base and J by 6 bases. CDR3 nucleotides: TGTGCCAGTAGTATAGCAGGGGGCGGTCAGCCCCAGCATTTT. This translates into CASSIAGGGQPQHF.

The chain combines TRBV19 with TRBJ2-7, with 8 bases fitting TRBD1. CDR3 length: 14 residues. The V segment lost 3 bases and the J segment 3 bases; nucleotides outside the gene matches: 4. CDR1 is LNHDA and CDR2 is SQIVND in the germline V gene (reference sequence). In DNA, the CDR3 is TGTGCCAGTAGTATCGCACAGGGGGACTACGAGCAGTACTTC. Protein: CASSIAQGDYEQYF.

The chain links TRBV7-8 to TRBJ1-1; D uncertain. CDR1 SGHVS and CDR2 FQNEAQ come from the germline V gene. V lost 3 bases to trimming and J lost 6 bases, with 11 bases between them. This CDR3 has 13 amino acids. CDR3 sequence reads: CASSFPARPEAFF. The CDR3 DNA reads as TGTGCCAGCAGCTTCCCCGCGCGGCCTGAAGCTTTCTTT.

V gene TRBV27 combines with J gene TRBJ1-1, with D perhaps TRBD1 (6 bases). Germline lookup yields CDR1 MNHEY and CDR2 SMNVEV (reference sequence). V shed 2 bases and J shed 3 bases, with 10 bases lying between them. The CDR3 is 14 amino acids. CDR3 amino acids: CASSLGGGYTEAFF. The CDR3 DNA reads TGTGCCAGCAGTTTAGGTGGGGGCTACACTGAAGCTTTCTTT.

The chain recombines TRBV7-9 with TRBJ2-3, with 8 bases fitting TRBD1. The CDR3 runs to 16 residues. Per germline, CDR1 SEHNR and CDR2 FQNEAQ (reference sequence). J was trimmed by 2 bases and V by 5 bases; bases with no gene match: 9. DNA for the CDR3: TGTGCCAGCAGCATAATTGGGACAGGCGTCACAGATACGCAGTATTTT. Its translation: CASSIIGTGVTDTQYF. The whole variable domain, filled in from reference TRBV7-9 and TRBJ2-3, reads DTGVSQNPRHKITKRGQNVTFRCDPISEHNRLYWYRQTLGQGPEFLTYFQNEAQLEKSRLLSDRFSAERPKGSFSTLEIQRTEQGDSAMYLCASSIIGTGVTDTQYFGPGTRLTVL.

V and J are TRBV29-1 and TRBJ1-1, with D possibly being TRBD1 (5 bases). This CDR3 has 12 residues. V was trimmed by 6 bases and J by 3 bases, leaving 11 bases between them. Germline V CDR1 and CDR2: SQVTM, ANQGSEA. The CDR3: CSVQGMDTEAFF. The CDR3 coding sequence is TGCAGCGTCCAGGGAATGGACACTGAAGCTTTCTTT.

The V gene is TRBV5-1, the J gene TRBJ1-1; 7 bases match TRBD1. Germline V gene data show CDR1 as SGHRS and CDR2 as YFSETQ. This CDR3 is 11 amino acids long. Unmatched junction bases numbered 2, after V lost 4 bases and J lost 8 bases. The CDR3 loop is CASSMDREAFF. The CDR3 bases are TGCGCCAGCAGCATGGACAGGGAAGCTTTCTTT.

The chain employs TRBV29-1 and TRBJ1-2, with TRBD1 matching over 8 bases. Losses at the gene ends were 5 bases for V and 4 bases for J; bases not matched to a gene: 6. This CDR3 has 13 residues. Germline CDR1 reads SQVTM; CDR2 reads ANQGSEA. CDR3 sequence (DNA): TGCAGCGTTAGGACAGGGTTGTCCTATGGCTACACCTTC. Amino acids: CSVRTGLSYGYTF.

This clone was seen just once. The chain combines TRBV6-5 with TRBJ2-3; the match to TRBD2 covers 10 bases. CDR3 size: 16 residues. The ends lost 0 bases at V and 1 base at J; junction bases unmatched: 1. The germline V gene encodes CDR1 MNHEY and CDR2 SVGAGI. In DNA form, the CDR3 reads TGTGCCAGCAGTTACTCTACTAGCGGGGGCACAGATACGCAGTATTTT. Protein product: CASSYSTSGGTDTQYF.

V gene TRBV6-5 combines with J gene TRBJ1-2; D possibly corresponds to TRBD1 (5 bases). The V end lost 5 bases, the J end lost 7 bases, and 17 bases lay between the germline ends. The germline gives CDR1 MNHEY, CDR2 SVGAGI. This CDR3 contains 14 residues. CDR3 in amino acids: CASSRTMGQVGYTF. The CDR3 DNA reads TGTGCCAGCAGTCGGACTATGGGGCAGGTTGGCTACACCTTC.